One sample yielded the 8 T cell receptor beta chains listed below, sequenced in a study of a mutant IDH1 vaccine in newly diagnosed glioma. Assay: immunoSEQ multiplex PCR; the TCRdb copy retains only in-frame clones and omits some. The data show 98,000 or so clones, 70% to 90% seen once. Time point specified: baseline, week 1 (first vaccination visit). Treatment: pre-vaccination baseline after standard-of-care therapy. Sequencing was performed on PBMCs, taken from a glioma patient treated with radiotherapy, temozolomide or both. The receptors originated from a woman between 50 and 59 years old with glioma.

V and J are TRBV28 and TRBJ1-5, with unresolved D. Germline CDR1 is MDHEN and CDR2 is SYDVKM. The CDR3 has 16 residues. V lost 7 bases and J lost 1, with 17 bases in between. The CDR3 DNA reads as TGTGCCAGCACCAAGAGCCTCAGAGGCAGCAATCAGCCCCAGCATTTT. This gives the protein CASTKSLRGSNQPQHF. Full variable domain (missing parts from reference TRBV28 and TRBJ1-5): DVKVTQSSRYLVKRTGEKVFLECVQDMDHENMFWYRQDPGLGLRLIYFSYDVKMKEKGDIPEGYSVSREKKERFSLILESASTNQTSMYLCASTKSLRGSNQPQHFGDGTRLSIL.

About this clone: One end of the junction varies from germline; a read error may be responsible. This chain links TRBV4-1 with TRBJ1-1; D is possibly TRBD1 (5 bases). The CDR3 extends over 14 amino acids. Germline values: CDR1 MGHRA, CDR2 YSYEKL. This chain's CDR3 is CASSSRGENTGAFF. As DNA, the CDR3 is TGCGCCAGCAGTTCTAGAGGGGAGAACACTGGAGCTTTCTTT.

The CDR3 DNA reads TGCGCCAGCAGGGGTGGCGGGGGTCCTACCTACGAGCAGTACTTC. Amino acids: CASRGGGGPTYEQYF. The V call is TRBV5-1, the J call TRBJ2-7; 7 bases agree with TRBD2. V shed 5 bases and J 2 bases; nucleotides not matched to a gene: 10. This CDR3 region has 15 residues. The germline CDR1 and CDR2 sequences are SGHRS and YFSETQ. Based on the CDR3 plus reference TRBV5-1 and TRBJ2-7, the full variable domain is KAGVTQTPRYLIKTRGQQVTLSCSPISGHRSVSWYQQTPGQGLQFLFEYFSETQRNKGNFPGRFSGRQFSNSRSEMNVSTLELGDSALYLCASRGGGGPTYEQYFGPGTRLTVT.

This chain uses TRBV5-8 with TRBJ1-6; unclear D gene. This CDR3 contains 15 residues. V was clipped by 7 bases and J by 9 bases, with 20 bases between them. CDR1 SGHTS and CDR2 YDEGEE come from the germline V gene. This chain's CDR3 is CASRRLRGFISPLHF. The CDR3 DNA reads as TGTGCCAGCCGCCGTTTGAGAGGGTTCATTTCACCCCTCCACTTT.

This clone was detected only once. V gene TRBV7-8 combines with J gene TRBJ2-3; 11 nucleotides match TRBD1. The germline CDR1 and CDR2 sequences are SGHVS and FQNEAQ. The CDR3 is 15 amino acids. The V and J ends lost 5 bases and 6 bases, in that order; junction bases with no gene match: 7. In DNA form, the CDR3 reads TGTGCCAGCAGCAACGGACAGGGGGCTAGGGATACGCAGTATTTT. Its protein product is CASSNGQGARDTQYF.

The J gene is TRBJ2-5, the V gene TRBV5-1, with D unclear. V gave up 0 bases and J gave up 5 bases, with 8 bases separating them. CDR3 length equals 13 residues. CDR1 and CDR2 from the germline V gene are SGHRS and YFSETQ. Here the CDR3 reads CASSLGRSETQYF. The CDR3 nucleotides are TGCGCCAGCAGCTTGGGACGTTCGGAGACCCAGTACTTC.

This sequence joins TRBV4-2 and TRBJ2-2; no firm D call. The CDR3 sequence is 13 residues long. Trimming took 0 bases from V and 6 from J, leaving 5 bases between them. Looked up from germline, CDR1 is LGHNA and CDR2 is YNFKEQ. CDR3 sequence (DNA): TGTGCCAGCAGCCAAGACAAGGCCGGGGAGCTGTTTTTT. Translating gives CASSQDKAGELFF.

This chain uses TRBV7-9 with TRBJ2-7; D is unresolved. Germline CDR1 and CDR2: SEHNR and FQNEAQ (reference sequence). V dropped 4 bases and J dropped 5 bases, with 12 bases sitting between them. The CDR3 sequence is 13 residues long. The CDR3 region has the DNA TGTGCCAGCAGCTCAGCAGTCAGTCACGAGCAGTACTTC. As protein: CASSSAVSHEQYF. Full variable domain (missing parts from reference TRBV7-9 and TRBJ2-7): DTGVSQNPRHKITKRGQNVTFRCDPISEHNRLYWYRQTLGQGPEFLTYFQNEAQLEKSRLLSDRFSAERPKGSFSTLEIQRTEQGDSAMYLCASSSAVSHEQYFGPGTRLTVT.